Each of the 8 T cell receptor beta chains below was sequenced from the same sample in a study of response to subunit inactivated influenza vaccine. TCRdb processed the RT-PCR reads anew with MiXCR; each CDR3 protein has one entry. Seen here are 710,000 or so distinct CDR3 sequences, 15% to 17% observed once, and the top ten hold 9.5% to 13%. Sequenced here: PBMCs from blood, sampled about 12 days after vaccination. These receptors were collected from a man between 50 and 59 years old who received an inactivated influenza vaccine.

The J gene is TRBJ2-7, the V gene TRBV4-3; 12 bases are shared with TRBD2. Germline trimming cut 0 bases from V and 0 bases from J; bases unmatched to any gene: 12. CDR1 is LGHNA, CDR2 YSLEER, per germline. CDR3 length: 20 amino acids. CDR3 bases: TGCGCCAGCAGCCAAGATTTTACTAGCGGGAGGTTAGGGGTCTCCTACGAGCAGTACTTC. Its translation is CASSQDFTSGRLGVSYEQYF.

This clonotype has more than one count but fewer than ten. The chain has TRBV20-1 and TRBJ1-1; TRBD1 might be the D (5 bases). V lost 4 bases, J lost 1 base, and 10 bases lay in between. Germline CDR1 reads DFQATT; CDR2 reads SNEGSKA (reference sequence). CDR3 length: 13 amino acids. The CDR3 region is CSATEDKNTEAFF. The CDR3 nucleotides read TGCAGTGCTACCGAGGACAAGAACACTGAAGCTTTCTTT.

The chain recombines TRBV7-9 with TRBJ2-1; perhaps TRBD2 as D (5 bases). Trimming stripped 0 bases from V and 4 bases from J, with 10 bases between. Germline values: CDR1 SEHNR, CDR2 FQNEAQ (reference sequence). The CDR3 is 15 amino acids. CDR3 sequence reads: CASSLARGPYNEQFF. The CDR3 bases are TGTGCCAGCAGCTTAGCTCGGGGTCCTTACAATGAGCAGTTCTTC.

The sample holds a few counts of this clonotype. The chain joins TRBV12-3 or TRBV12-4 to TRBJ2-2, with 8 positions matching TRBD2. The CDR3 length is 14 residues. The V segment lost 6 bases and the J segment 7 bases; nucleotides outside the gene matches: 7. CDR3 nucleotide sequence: TGTGCCAGCAGGCCGGGACTAGAGGGCGGGGAGCTGTTTTTT. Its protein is CASRPGLEGGELFF.

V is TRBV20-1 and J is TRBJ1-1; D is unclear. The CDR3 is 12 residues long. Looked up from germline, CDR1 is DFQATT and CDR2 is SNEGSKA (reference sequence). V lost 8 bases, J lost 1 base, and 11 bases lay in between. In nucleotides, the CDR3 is TGCAGTCCTCGGACGAGGAACACTGAAGCTTTCTTT. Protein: CSPRTRNTEAFF.

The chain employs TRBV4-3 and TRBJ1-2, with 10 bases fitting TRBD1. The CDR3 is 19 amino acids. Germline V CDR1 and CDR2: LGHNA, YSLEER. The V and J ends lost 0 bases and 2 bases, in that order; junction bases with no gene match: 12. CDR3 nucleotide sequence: TGCGCCAGCAGCCAAGATATCCCCGGGACAGGGGAGGCCAACTATGGCTACACCTTC. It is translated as CASSQDIPGTGEANYGYTF.

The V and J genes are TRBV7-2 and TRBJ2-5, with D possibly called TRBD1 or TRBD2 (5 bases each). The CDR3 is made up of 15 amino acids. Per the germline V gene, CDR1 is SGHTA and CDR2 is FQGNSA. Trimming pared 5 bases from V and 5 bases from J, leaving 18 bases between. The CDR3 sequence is CASSKPAIEGETQYF. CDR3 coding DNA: TGTGCCAGCAGCAAACCTGCCATTGAGGGGGAGACCCAGTACTTC.

The CDR3 loop is CASSTDRGSVHTF. CDR3 DNA: TGTGCCAGCTCAACGGACAGGGGTTCAGTTCACACCTTC. The rearrangement links TRBV18 to TRBJ1-2; 9 bases are a match to TRBD1. Germline V CDR1 and CDR2: KGHSH, LQKENI. This CDR3 is 13 amino acids long. V lost 5 bases to trimming and J lost 12 bases; unmatched junction nucleotides: 10.